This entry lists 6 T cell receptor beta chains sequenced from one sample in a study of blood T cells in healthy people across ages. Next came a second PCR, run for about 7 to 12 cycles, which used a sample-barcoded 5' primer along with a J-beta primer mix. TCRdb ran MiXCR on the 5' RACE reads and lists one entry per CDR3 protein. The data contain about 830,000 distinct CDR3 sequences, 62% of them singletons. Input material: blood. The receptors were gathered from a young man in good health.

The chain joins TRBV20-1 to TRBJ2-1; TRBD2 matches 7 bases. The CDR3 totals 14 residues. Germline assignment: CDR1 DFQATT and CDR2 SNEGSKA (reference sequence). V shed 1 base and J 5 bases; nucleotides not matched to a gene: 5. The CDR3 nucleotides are TGCAGTGCTAGAGCAGCGGGGATTAACAATGAGCAGTTCTTC. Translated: CSARAAGINNEQFF.

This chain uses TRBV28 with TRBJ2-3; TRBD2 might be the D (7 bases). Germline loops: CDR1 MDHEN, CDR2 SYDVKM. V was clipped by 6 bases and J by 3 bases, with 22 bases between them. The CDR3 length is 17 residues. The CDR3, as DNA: TGTGCCAGCAGCCAACGGCTAGGGGGGGGCCCTACAGATACGCAGTATTTT. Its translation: CASSQRLGGGPTDTQYF.

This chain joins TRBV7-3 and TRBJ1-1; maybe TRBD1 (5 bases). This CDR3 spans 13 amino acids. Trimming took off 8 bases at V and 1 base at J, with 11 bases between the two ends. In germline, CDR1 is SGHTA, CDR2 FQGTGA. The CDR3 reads CASGYQGNTEAFF. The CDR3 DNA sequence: TGTGCCAGCGGGTACCAGGGGAACACTGAAGCTTTCTTT.

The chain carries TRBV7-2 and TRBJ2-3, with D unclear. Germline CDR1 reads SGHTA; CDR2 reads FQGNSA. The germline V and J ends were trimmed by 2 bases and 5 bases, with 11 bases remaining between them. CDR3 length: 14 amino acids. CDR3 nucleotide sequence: TGTGCCAGCAGCTTATTGATAGGACGAGATACGCAGTATTTT. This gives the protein CASSLLIGRDTQYF.

In DNA, the CDR3 is TGTGCCAGCTCGCTGACTCCGGGACGTTCTAATTCACCCCTCCACTTT. It yields the protein CASSLTPGRSNSPLHF. The chain couples TRBV18 to TRBJ1-6; the D gene is possibly TRBD1 (5 bases). V lost 6 bases and J lost 6, with 18 bases in between. This CDR3 has 16 amino acids. Per the germline V gene, CDR1 is KGHSH and CDR2 is LQKENI. Full variable domain (remainder filled in from reference TRBV18 and TRBJ1-6): NAGVMQNPRHLVRRRGQEARLRCSPMKGHSHVYWYRQLPEEGLKFMVYLQKENIIDESGMPKERFSAEFPKEGPSILRIQQVVRGDSAAYFCASSLTPGRSNSPLHFGNGTRLTVT.

DNA of the CDR3: TGCGCCAGCAGCTTGGTTCCGGGCCCGAAGACCCAGTACTTC. Encoded protein: CASSLVPGPKTQYF. The J gene is TRBJ2-5, the V gene TRBV5-1; D gene uncertain. CDR1 and CDR2 from the germline V gene are SGHRS and YFSETQ. The CDR3 is made up of 14 amino acids. Trimming left V 0 bases short and J 6 bases short, with 12 bases between.